A single sample gave rise to the 4 T cell receptor beta chains below, sequenced in a study of vaccination and CD4 T cells after COVID-19. These receptors lack a known antigen. Treatment defined: roughly nine-day PBMC culture with coronavirus spike peptide pools or control peptides (ViraFEST assay). The Oncomine TCR Beta short-read assay was applied to DNA of cultured CD4+ T cells. MiXCR was run by TCRdb on the PCR reads, yielding one entry per CDR3 protein. The sample holds 22,000 or so distinct CDR3 sequences, 54% seen once. Sequencing used CD4+ T cells from blood, cultured in vitro. Every receptor here comes from a human donor who had recovered from COVID-19.

The chain couples TRBV2 to TRBJ2-2; 9 positions match TRBD2. The V gene's germline CDR1 is SNHLY and CDR2 FYNNEI. The trim removed 4 bases at V and 4 bases at J, leaving 4 bases unmatched. The CDR3 spans 15 residues. This chain's CDR3 is CASSVSGSPTGELFF. The CDR3 coding sequence is TGTGCCAGCAGTGTTAGCGGGAGCCCCACCGGGGAGCTGTTTTTT.

The chain carries TRBV7-8 and TRBJ1-5, with TRBD1 identical over 8 bases. V lost 5 bases and J lost 3; bases outside the gene matches: 3. CDR3 length: 14 amino acids. Germline V gives CDR1 SGHVS, CDR2 FQNEAQ. The CDR3 here is CASSRTGPNQPQHF. CDR3 DNA: TGTGCCAGCAGCCGGACAGGGCCCAATCAGCCCCAGCATTTT.

V usage is TRBV19 and J usage is TRBJ1-2; D remains unclear. Germline V gene data show CDR1 as LNHDA and CDR2 as SQIVND (reference sequence). The V end lost 4 bases, the J end lost 7 bases, and 7 bases lay between the germline ends. This CDR3 is built from 11 residues. CDR3 coding DNA: TGTGCCAGTAGTAGAGGGCCTGGCTACACCTTC. Protein sequence: CASSRGPGYTF. Full variable domain (rest looked up from reference TRBV19 and TRBJ1-2): DGGITQSPKYLFRKEGQNVTLSCEQNLNHDAMYWYRQDPGQGLRLIYYSQIVNDFQKGDIAEGYSVSREKKESFPLTVTSAQKNPTAFYLCASSRGPGYTFGSGTRLTVV.

This clonotype was seen more than once but under ten times. The V call is TRBV10-3, the J call TRBJ2-7; 14 nucleotides agree with TRBD2. The germline gives CDR1 ENHRY, CDR2 SYGVKD. Trimming removed 4 bases from V and 1 base from J; junction bases left unmatched: 3. This CDR3 contains 16 residues. The CDR3 region has the DNA TGTGCCATCAGTGGACTAGCGGGAGGGACATCCTACGAGCAGTACTTC. It translates to CAISGLAGGTSYEQYF.